These 32 T cell receptor beta chains were all obtained from the same sample, sequenced in a study of blood T cells in healthy people across ages. Together with a sample-barcoded 5' primer, a J-beta primer mix was included in a second PCR lasting roughly 6 to 12 cycles. TCRdb reprocessed the 5' RACE reads with MiXCR, giving one entry per CDR3 protein. The sample includes over a million distinct CDR3 sequences, around 55% of them seen just once. The sequenced material came from blood. Receptors originate from a man between 18 and 35 years old in good health.

V gene TRBV6-5 combines with J gene TRBJ2-5, with 8 bases that match TRBD1. CDR1 and CDR2 from the germline V gene are MNHEY and SVGAGI. CDR3 length equals 15 residues. The trim removed 6 bases at V and 2 bases at J, leaving 8 bases unmatched. CDR3: CASSPRDRMQETQYF. The CDR3 DNA sequence: TGTGCCAGCAGCCCCCGGGACAGGATGCAAGAGACCCAGTACTTC.

The chain is built from TRBV28 and TRBJ2-3; no definite D call. This CDR3 is built from 13 residues. The V and J ends lost 6 bases and 2 bases respectively, with 9 bases between them. Germline CDR1 MDHEN, CDR2 SYDVKM. For the CDR3, the DNA is TGTGCCAGCAGCGACGGACCCACAGATACGCAGTATTTT. Translation gives CASSDGPTDTQYF. Drawing the rest from reference TRBV28 and TRBJ2-3, the complete variable domain is DVKVTQSSRYLVKRTGEKVFLECVQDMDHENMFWYRQDPGLGLRLIYFSYDVKMKEKGDIPEGYSVSREKKERFSLILESASTNQTSMYLCASSDGPTDTQYFGPGTRLTVL.

This chain links TRBV5-1 with TRBJ2-5; D is perhaps TRBD1 (6 bases). V lost 4 bases and J 11 bases, leaving 12 bases between the germline ends. The CDR3 contains 11 residues. The germline V gene has CDR1 SGHRS and CDR2 YFSETQ. In DNA, the CDR3 is TGCGCCAGCAGCCCAGGGGTTGTGCAGTACTTC. Amino acid sequence: CASSPGVVQYF.

This chain uses TRBV12-3 or TRBV12-4 with TRBJ2-5; 14 nucleotides agree with TRBD2. There are 18 residues in the CDR3. V trimming: 3 bases; J trimming: 4 bases; junction bases outside the gene matches: 10. The CDR3 loop is CASSFAGLAGGRGETQYF. The CDR3 region has the DNA TGTGCCAGCAGTTTTGCAGGACTAGCGGGAGGAAGGGGAGAGACCCAGTACTTC.

V is TRBV7-6 and J is TRBJ1-5; weak D call: TRBD1 (5 bases). Germline V gene sequence: CDR1 SGHVS, CDR2 FNYEAQ. The CDR3 length is 15 residues. The V gene lost 1 base and the J gene lost 7 bases, with 14 bases spanning the gap. The CDR3 DNA reads TGTGCCAGCAGCTTAGAGCAGGGTTTTAAGCAGCCCCAGCATTTT. Its protein is CASSLEQGFKQPQHF.

The gene calls are TRBV2 and TRBJ2-1; 7 nucleotides line up with TRBD2. This CDR3 spans 12 amino acids. Germline V gene sequence: CDR1 SNHLY, CDR2 FYNNEI. Unmatched junction bases numbered 1, after V lost 8 bases and J lost 3 bases. DNA of the CDR3: TGTGCCAGCTGCGGGAGCTACAATGAGCAGTTCTTC. Amino acids: CASCGSYNEQFF. Full variable domain (remainder filled in from reference TRBV2 and TRBJ2-1): EPEVTQTPSHQVTQMGQEVILRCVPISNHLYFYWYRQILGQKVEFLVSFYNNEISEKSEIFDDQFSVERPDGSNFTLKIRSTKLEDSAMYFCASCGSYNEQFFGPGTRLTVL.

This chain links TRBV20-1 with TRBJ2-7; the D gene is possibly TRBD2 (5 bases). This CDR3 has 12 residues. Looked up from germline, CDR1 is DFQATT and CDR2 is SNEGSKA (reference sequence). V lost 6 bases to trimming and J lost 1 base, with 10 bases between them. CDR3 DNA: TGCAGTGCCCTCCGGAGGTCCTACGAGCAGTACTTC. As protein: CSALRRSYEQYF.

The chain uses TRBV7-6 and TRBJ2-5, with D possibly being TRBD1 or TRBD2 (5 bases each). The assigned J gene may be wrong: the sequence end matches TRBJ2-7 better. Looked up from germline, CDR1 is SGHVS and CDR2 is FNYEAQ. This CDR3 is 13 amino acids long. The CDR3 coding sequence is TGTGCCAGCAGACAATCTGGGACCCTCGAGCAGTACTTC. Translating gives CASRQSGTLEQYF.

The gene calls are TRBV5-1 and TRBJ1-1; no clear D. CDR3 length equals 14 residues. Deletions cut 4 bases from V and 4 bases from J, with 14 bases between. Germline V lookup: CDR1 SGHRS, CDR2 YFSETQ. The chain's CDR3 is CASSPGGWGTEAFF. CDR3 bases: TGCGCCAGCAGCCCAGGAGGGTGGGGCACTGAAGCTTTCTTT.

This clonotype turned up a few times. The chain joins TRBV25-1 to TRBJ2-7, with D possibly TRBD1 on 6 matching bases. The CDR3 covers 13 residues. Trimming stripped 3 bases from V and 2 bases from J, with 8 bases between. CDR1 is MGHDK and CDR2 is SYGVNS in the germline V gene. The DNA of the CDR3 is TGTGCCAGCAGTGAGGACAGCACCTACGAGCAGTACTTC. Translation gives CASSEDSTYEQYF.

This chain joins TRBV4-1 and TRBJ2-1; 8 positions agree with TRBD2. V gave up 2 bases and J gave up 10 bases; unmatched junction bases: 10. This CDR3 has 15 residues. The V gene's germline CDR1 is MGHRA and CDR2 YSYEKL. The CDR3 bases are TGCGCCAGCAGCCAAATCGGGACTAGGCAGGGGGAGCAGTTCTTC. Residues: CASSQIGTRQGEQFF.

The CDR3 sequence is CASTSGTYSYNSPLHF. The CDR3, as DNA: TGTGCCAGCACCTCCGGGACTTACTCCTATAATTCACCCCTCCACTTT. The J gene is TRBJ1-6, the V gene TRBV28; D might be TRBD1 (5 bases). V was clipped by 7 bases and J by 0 bases, with 13 bases between them. The CDR3 has 16 residues. The V gene's germline CDR1 is MDHEN and CDR2 SYDVKM.

This chain uses TRBV28 with TRBJ2-5; D may be TRBD1 or TRBD2 (6 bases each). Germline lookup yields CDR1 MDHEN and CDR2 SYDVKM. This CDR3 is built from 15 residues. V lost 5 bases and J 11 bases, leaving 24 bases between the germline ends. CDR3 nucleotide sequence: TGTGCCAGCAGTGCGAGGGGGAGGCCGGGCAATGAGCAGTACTTC. Translating it yields CASSARGRPGNEQYF.

The chain recombines TRBV5-1 with TRBJ1-2; D remains unclear. The CDR3 runs 13 residues. Per germline, CDR1 SGHRS and CDR2 YFSETQ. Trimming pared 2 bases from V and 3 bases from J, leaving 8 bases between. CDR3 coding DNA: TGCGCCAGCAGCTTATCACTCCACTATGGCTACACCTTC. The encoded protein is CASSLSLHYGYTF.

CDR3 sequence (DNA): TGTGCCAGCAGTTACTCGGACGGCAGGGGGTATCTTGGCTACACCTTC. It yields the protein CASSYSDGRGYLGYTF. The rearrangement links TRBV6-5 to TRBJ1-2; 7 bases align to TRBD1. The CDR3 consists of 16 residues. The V and J ends lost 0 bases and 7 bases, in that order; junction bases with no gene match: 11. Germline CDR1 is MNHEY and CDR2 is SVGAGI.

The rearrangement uses TRBV20-1 and TRBJ2-6, with a weak D call TRBD2 (5 bases). The V gene lost 6 bases and the J gene lost 0 bases, with 18 bases spanning the gap. The CDR3 is 17 residues long. From germline, CDR1 is DFQATT and CDR2 SNEGSKA (reference sequence). CDR3 amino acids: CSAPTRAYSSGANVLTF. CDR3 in DNA: TGCAGTGCCCCCACGCGGGCCTATTCCTCTGGGGCCAACGTCCTGACTTTC.

This clonotype was found a few times. The chain employs TRBV29-1 and TRBJ2-7; 7 positions agree with TRBD2. Germline CDR1 reads SQVTM; CDR2 reads ANQGSEA. V lost 6 bases and J lost 1; bases outside the gene matches: 6. The CDR3 is 13 residues long. The CDR3 loop reads CSVTSDVSYEQYF. The CDR3 nucleotides read TGCAGCGTAACTAGCGACGTGTCCTACGAGCAGTACTTC.

The chain employs TRBV27 and TRBJ2-1; 12 bases fit TRBD2. Trimming cost V 11 bases and J 7 bases; bases outside gene matches: 12. From germline, CDR1 is MNHEY and CDR2 SMNVEV (reference sequence). The CDR3 spans 15 residues. CDR3 loop: CACGPLAGGTNEQFF. DNA of the CDR3: TGTGCCTGCGGACCCCTAGCGGGGGGGACGAATGAGCAGTTCTTC.

V is TRBV5-5 and J is TRBJ2-1; 8 nucleotides match TRBD2. Germline assignment: CDR1 SGHKS and CDR2 YYEKEE (reference sequence). The CDR3 is 15 residues long. V was pared by 3 bases and J by 5 bases, with 7 bases of the junction left unmatched. The CDR3 loop reads CASSYGTRTDNEQFF. As DNA, the CDR3 is TGTGCCAGCAGCTACGGGACTAGAACCGACAATGAGCAGTTCTTC.

About this clonotype itself: One end of the junction is discordant with germline, which a read error may explain. The chain uses TRBV3-1 and TRBJ1-2, with D hard to call. The CDR3 has 14 amino acids. Germline V lookup: CDR1 LGHDT, CDR2 YNNKEL (reference sequence). CDR3 residues: CASSQGYLPYGYTF. As DNA, the CDR3 is TGTGCTAGCAGCCAAGGCTATCTCCCCTATGGCTACACCTTC.

This clonotype has only a few counts. The rearrangement uses TRBV11-1 and TRBJ2-3, with 8 bases that match TRBD1. CDR1 SGHAT and CDR2 FQDESV come from the germline V gene (reference sequence). This CDR3 is 15 amino acids long. The V and J ends lost 5 bases and 4 bases, in that order; junction bases with no gene match: 8. The CDR3 DNA is TGTGCCAGCAGCGAAGTCAGGGGGCTCCCAGATACGCAGTATTTT. This gives the protein CASSEVRGLPDTQYF. Full variable domain (outside the CDR3, taken from reference TRBV11-1 and TRBJ2-3): EAEVAQSPRYKITEKSQAVAFWCDPISGHATLYWYRQILGQGPELLVQFQDESVVDDSQLPKDRFSAERLKGVDSTLKIQPAELGDSAMYLCASSEVRGLPDTQYFGPGTRLTVL.

J is TRBJ2-7 and V is TRBV3-1; tentatively, D is TRBD1 (5 bases). The ends were cut back, 1 base at V and 6 bases at J, with 19 bases in the middle. From germline, CDR1 is LGHDT and CDR2 YNNKEL (reference sequence). This CDR3 is built from 16 residues. Here the CDR3 DNA reads TGTGCCAGCAGCCAAGCTTTCGGGCAGGGTACGATCGAGCAGTACTTC. This encodes CASSQAFGQGTIEQYF.

This clonotype was counted only a few times. The chain uses TRBV29-1 and TRBJ1-4; D is unclear. Germline lookup yields CDR1 SQVTM and CDR2 ANQGSEA. Trimming left V 4 bases short and J 7 bases short, with 7 bases between. The length of the CDR3 is 11 residues. The CDR3 sequence: CSVVGSEKLFF. As DNA, the CDR3 is TGCAGCGTTGTGGGGAGTGAAAAACTGTTTTTT. Full variable domain (rest looked up from reference TRBV29-1 and TRBJ1-4): SAVISQKPSRDICQRGTSLTIQCQVDSQVTMMFWYRQQPGQSLTLIATANQGSEATYESGFVIDKFPISRPNLTFSTLTVSNMSPEDSSIYLCSVVGSEKLFFGSGTQLSVL.

This clonotype has more than one count but fewer than ten. The J gene is TRBJ2-5, the V gene TRBV20-1, with 13 bases identical to TRBD2. With 3 bases clipped from V and 7 bases from J, the junction kept 11 bases outside the gene matches. The V gene's germline CDR1 is DFQATT and CDR2 SNEGSKA (reference sequence). The length of the CDR3 is 16 residues. The CDR3 DNA is TGCAGTGCTAGTGAAAGGACTAGCGGGGGCGTACGGACCCAGTACTTC. Residues: CSASERTSGGVRTQYF.

The chain employs TRBV12-3 or TRBV12-4 and TRBJ1-2, with D possibly matching TRBD1 (5 bases). CDR3 length equals 16 residues. V was clipped by 5 bases and J by 3 bases, with 19 bases between them. CDR3 in DNA: TGTGCCAGCAGTCCCTCGGGGGGGATCAGCTACTATGGCTACACCTTC. Translation: CASSPSGGISYYGYTF.

This clonotype appeared many times. Sequence at one end of the junction differs from germline and may be a read error. V gene TRBV7-6 combines with J gene TRBJ1-4; D is undetermined. The CDR3 is 13 residues long. Germline CDR1 SGHVS, CDR2 FNYEAQ. The CDR3 loop is CASSLGPNEKLFF. CDR3 bases: TGTGCCAGCAGTTTAGGGCCGAATGAAAAACTGTTTTTT.

This chain joins TRBV10-3 and TRBJ2-3; TRBD1 might be the D (5 bases). The length of the CDR3 is 12 residues. The germline V and J ends were trimmed by 10 bases and 4 bases, with 12 bases remaining between them. CDR1 ENHRY and CDR2 SYGVKD come from the germline V gene. CDR3 coding DNA: TGTGCCAATGCGCAGGGTCCAGATACGCAGTATTTT. As protein: CANAQGPDTQYF.

The chain joins TRBV3-1 to TRBJ2-1; D call uncertain. Trimming left V 1 base short and J 9 bases short, with 13 bases between. CDR3 size: 14 residues. The germline CDR1 and CDR2 sequences are LGHDT and YNNKEL (reference sequence). For the CDR3, the DNA is TGTGCCAGCAGCCAAGGGCTGGAAGAGAGTGAGCAGTTCTTC. It specifies CASSQGLEESEQFF.

The genes are TRBV6-2 or TRBV6-3 and TRBJ2-4, with 11 bases that match TRBD2. The CDR3 has 17 residues. V gave up 6 bases and J gave up 6 bases; unmatched junction bases: 13. Per the germline V gene, CDR1 is MNHEY and CDR2 is SVGEGT. The CDR3 protein is CASRNSGLAAPLNIQYF. CDR3 coding DNA: TGTGCCAGCAGAAACTCGGGACTAGCGGCACCGTTAAACATTCAGTACTTC.

CDR3 sequence: CASSPSDRETQYF. In DNA, the CDR3 is TGTGCCAGCAGTCCTTCTGACCGAGAGACCCAGTACTTC. The chain is built from TRBV6-1 and TRBJ2-4; no firm D call. The DNA end lines up better with TRBJ2-5; the J call may be wrong. The germline V gene has CDR1 MNHNS and CDR2 SASEGT. This CDR3 has 13 amino acids.

This sequence joins TRBV4-1 and TRBJ2-7; 9 bases fit TRBD2. The CDR3 length is 15 residues. The germline V gene has CDR1 MGHRA and CDR2 YSYEKL. V lost 6 bases, J lost 2 bases, and 8 bases stayed unmatched. The CDR3 DNA reads TGCGCCAGCAGTCCCTTAGCGGGGGAGACCTACGAGCAGTACTTC. It is translated as CASSPLAGETYEQYF.

V gene TRBV6-2 or TRBV6-3 combines with J gene TRBJ1-2, with D perhaps TRBD1 (5 bases). CDR1 and CDR2 (germline): MNHEY, SVGEGT. Trimming removed 6 bases at V and 7 bases at J, with 12 bases between. The CDR3 sequence is 12 residues long. The CDR3 loop reads CASSDYRRGYTF. The CDR3 DNA follows: TGTGCCAGCAGCGATTACAGGCGTGGCTACACCTTC.